This T cell receptor (beta chain) was identified in a study of blood T cell repertoires in COVID-19. In the original processing: Amplification of reference gene primers provided the estimated nucleated cell counts. Method: immunoSEQ multiplex PCR; TCRdb's copy keeps in-frame clones and lacks some. V and J calls and clone size are as listed in that table; D and trimming were resolved from the DNA. The sample yields about 160,000 clones, about 80% seen once. The CDR3 totals 14 residues. Trimming cost V 6 bases and J 3 bases; bases outside gene matches: 2. Germline CDR1 reads MDHEN; CDR2 reads SYDVKM. The chain combines TRBV28 with TRBJ1-6; 7 bases line up with TRBD1. The sequencing input was peripheral blood. The source of this sequence is a man aged 65-85 years with acute or convalescent COVID-19. Here the CDR3 DNA reads TGTGCCAGCAGCCAGGGGGACTATAATTCACCCCTCCACTTT. Amino acids: CASSQGDYNSPLHF. The full variable domain, rest sourced from reference TRBV28 and TRBJ1-6, is DVKVTQSSRYLVKRTGEKVFLECVQDMDHENMFWYRQDPGLGLRLIYFSYDVKMKEKGDIPEGYSVSREKKERFSLILESASTNQTSMYLCASSQGDYNSPLHFGNGTRLTVT.